These T cell receptor beta chains were read from a single sample in a study of OX40 agonist ivuxolimab in advanced cancers. Only in-frame clones appear in the TCRdb table, and some are missing; sequencing was by immunoSEQ multiplex PCR. The data show about 22,000 clones, 84% seen once. The sequencing here drew on CD4+ or CD8+ T cells sorted from blood, taken in a trial of the OX40 agonist ivuxolimab. Receptors were obtained from an adult with an advanced solid tumor such as melanoma, head and neck, liver or kidney cancer. Each CDR3 is given with its conserved first and last residue. The order of the fields is CDR3 length, clone size, J gene, V gene, D gene, CDR3 protein, CDR3 DNA. A D gene is named only where the DNA matches it firmly. For some rows the clone size is stated as once, few or many, or as a class when expanded; others skip it.

>15|NA|TRBJ2-7|TRBV2|NA
CASSGLNSGSYEQYF
TGTGCCAGCAGTGGACTCAACTCGGGCTCCTACGAGCAGTACTTC
>15|NA|TRBJ1-2|TRBV6-1|TRBD1
CASSEHPTGDHGYTF
TGTGCCAGCAGTGAACATCCGACAGGGGACCATGGCTACACCTTC
>15|NA|TRBJ2-1|TRBV11-3|NA
CASSLGLNSYNEQFF
TGTGCCAGCAGCTTGGGGTTGAACTCCTACAATGAGCAGTTCTTC
>15|NA|TRBJ1-4|TRBV9|NA
CASSEGALANEKLFF
TGTGCCAGCAGCGAAGGGGCGTTGGCTAATGAAAAACTGTTTTTT
>14|NA|TRBJ2-7|TRBV27|TRBD1
CASSWGTGGGEQYF
TGTGCCAGCAGTTGGGGGACAGGGGGCGGCGAGCAGTACTTC
>15|NA|TRBJ2-7|TRBV4-2|NA
CASSQEGTGHFGQYF
TGTGCCAGCAGCCAGGAAGGCACAGGCCACTTCGGGCAGTACTTC
>17|NA|TRBJ2-7|TRBV27|NA
CASSLRAWEDPSYEQYF
TGTGCCAGCAGTTTACGGGCGTGGGAGGATCCTTCCTACGAGCAGTACTTC
>18|NA|TRBJ2-3|TRBV2|TRBD2
CASSEAGLAEDYTDTQYF
TGTGCCAGCAGTGAAGCGGGTCTAGCGGAAGACTACACAGATACGCAGTATTTT
>14|NA|TRBJ2-7|TRBV12-5|NA
CASGFDSAAYEQYF
TGTGCTAGTGGTTTTGACTCAGCAGCCTACGAGCAGTACTTC
>15|NA|TRBJ1-2|TRBV28|TRBD1
CASSQGQGAIYGYTF
TGTGCCAGCAGCCAGGGACAGGGAGCCATCTATGGCTACACCTTC
>13|once|TRBJ2-7|TRBV30|TRBD2
CAWSGSSGYEQYF
TGTGCCTGGAGTGGATCTAGCGGCTACGAGCAGTACTTC
>14|NA|TRBJ2-2|TRBV10-1|NA
CASSDPGGSGELFF
TGCGCCAGCAGTGACCCGGGGGGCTCCGGGGAGCTGTTTTTT
>15|few|TRBJ1-6|TRBV28|NA
CASSSLGGYNSPLHF
TGTGCCAGCAGTTCCCTGGGGGGCTATAATTCACCCCTCCACTTT
>15|NA|TRBJ1-1|TRBV9|NA
CASSPHLSDITEAFF
TGTGCCAGCAGCCCCCACCTTTCGGACATCACTGAAGCTTTCTTT
>14|NA|TRBJ1-5|TRBV27|NA
CASSLKVSNQPQHF
TGTGCCAGCAGTCTCAAAGTTAGCAATCAGCCCCAGCATTTT
>14|NA|TRBJ1-2|TRBV7-6|NA
CASSPRVDTGGYTF
TGTGCCAGCAGCCCTCGGGTGGACACGGGGGGCTACACCTTC
>14|NA|TRBJ2-1|TRBV6-5|TRBD2
CASSYGGEGNEQFF
TGTGCCAGCAGTTACGGGGGGGAAGGGAATGAGCAGTTCTTC
>18|NA|TRBJ2-2|TRBV19|TRBD2
CASSIDAGTSANTGELFF
TGTGCCAGTAGTATAGATGCCGGGACTAGCGCGAACACCGGGGAGCTGTTTTTT
>13|NA|TRBJ1-2|TRBV30|TRBD1
CAWSTGGFYGYTF
TGTGCCTGGAGCACAGGGGGCTTCTATGGCTACACCTTC
>14|NA|TRBJ2-7|TRBV13|NA
CASSFPEIGYEQYF
TGTGCCAGCAGCTTCCCCGAAATAGGGTACGAGCAGTACTTC
>15|NA|TRBJ2-7|TRBV11-3|NA
CASSLDEGGGYEQYF
TGTGCCAGCAGCTTAGATGAGGGCGGAGGCTACGAGCAGTACTTC
>12|NA|TRBJ1-6|TRBV7-9|NA
CASSPGDSPLHF
TGTGCCAGCAGCCCCGGAGATTCACCCCTCCACTTT